This TCR beta chain appears in the sequencing data of a study of human T cells and chemical hapten exposure. The library gave individual cDNA molecules unique molecular identifiers. TCRdb independently ran MiXCR on the RACE reads; one entry per CDR3 protein. The sample lists 100,000 to 150,000 distinct CDR3 sequences, approximately 10% seen once, with around 1.7% in the top ten. The CDR3 runs to 14 residues. Germline V CDR1 and CDR2: SEHNR, FQNEAQ (reference sequence). The trim removed 6 bases at V and 1 base at J, leaving 5 bases unmatched. Time point given: healthy volunteer bleed at 2 weeks. Whole blood that had not been fractionated was the source of extracted total RNA.

The rearrangement joins TRBV7-9 to TRBJ2-7; 8 bases fit TRBD1. The specimen sequenced was whole blood. The TCR originated in a male donor in good health. Some clones in this sample may be carry-over from other donors' samples. The CDR3 DNA sequence: TGTGCCAGCAGAGGGTGGGACAGGTCCTACGAGCAGTACTTC. Translating it yields CASRGWDRSYEQYF. The full variable domain, with the rest looked up from reference TRBV7-9 and TRBJ2-7, is DTGVSQNPRHKITKRGQNVTFRCDPISEHNRLYWYRQTLGQGPEFLTYFQNEAQLEKSRLLSDRFSAERPKGSFSTLEIQRTEQGDSAMYLCASRGWDRSYEQYFGPGTRLTVT.